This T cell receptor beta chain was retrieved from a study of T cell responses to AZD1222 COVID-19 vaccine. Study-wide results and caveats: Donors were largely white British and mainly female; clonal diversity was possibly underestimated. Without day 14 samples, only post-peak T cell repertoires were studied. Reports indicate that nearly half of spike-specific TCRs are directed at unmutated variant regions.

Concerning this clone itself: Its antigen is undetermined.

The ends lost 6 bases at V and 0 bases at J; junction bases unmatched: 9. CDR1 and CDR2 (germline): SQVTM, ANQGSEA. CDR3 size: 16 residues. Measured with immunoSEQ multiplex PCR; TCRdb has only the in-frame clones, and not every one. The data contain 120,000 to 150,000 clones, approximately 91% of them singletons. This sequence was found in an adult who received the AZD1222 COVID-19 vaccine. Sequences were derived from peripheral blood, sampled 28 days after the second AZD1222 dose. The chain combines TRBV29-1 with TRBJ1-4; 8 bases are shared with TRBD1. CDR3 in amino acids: CSVATGASATNEKLFF. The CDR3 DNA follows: TGCAGCGTGGCGACAGGGGCCTCTGCAACTAATGAAAAACTGTTTTTT.